Listed below are T cell receptor beta chains from one sample, sequenced in a study of blood T cell repertoires in COVID-19. TCRdb's copy holds only in-frame clones and misses some; the assay was immunoSEQ multiplex PCR. The profile shows fewer than 150,000 clones, about 78% of them singletons. The specimen was peripheral blood. The receptors were sampled from a man aged 55 to 69 who had recovered from COVID-19. Each CDR3 is given with its conserved first and last residue. A D gene is named only where the DNA matches it firmly. For some rows the clone size is stated as once, few or many, or as a class when expanded; others skip it.

size	D	V	J	CDR3	DNA
NA	NA	TRBV21-1	TRBJ1-4	CASNYQGAKEKLFF	TGTGCCAGCAACTACCAGGGGGCAAAAGAAAAACTGTTTTTT
NA	NA	TRBV6-5	TRBJ1-3	CASSPNRRSGNTIYF	TGTGCCAGCAGTCCTAACAGGCGCTCTGGAAACACCATATATTTT
once	NA	TRBV11-1	TRBJ2-1	CASSLNQGYNEQFF	TGTGCCAGCAGCTTAAATCAGGGCTACAATGAGCAGTTCTTC
once	NA	TRBV4-3	TRBJ2-7	CASSQDVLGGREQYF	TGCGCCAGCAGCCAAGATGTGTTAGGGGGACGCGAGCAGTACTTC
few	TRBD1	TRBV11-2	TRBJ2-1	CASSPLWGTGPYNEQFF	TGTGCCAGCAGCCCCCTGTGGGGGACAGGGCCATACAATGAGCAGTTCTTC
NA	NA	TRBV9	TRBJ1-3	CASSVGPRERGTSGNTIYF	TGTGCCAGCAGCGTAGGCCCCAGGGAAAGGGGAACTTCTGGAAACACCATATATTTT
NA	TRBD2	TRBV28	TRBJ2-1	CASSPSGSSGRNEQFF	TGTGCCAGCAGCCCCAGTGGGTCTAGCGGGAGGAATGAGCAGTTCTTC
once	NA	TRBV4-3	TRBJ1-3	CASSQGQAYSGNTIYF	TGCGCCAGCAGCCAAGGACAGGCCTACTCTGGAAACACCATATATTTT
NA	TRBD2	TRBV7-3	TRBJ2-5	CASSFSGRAGETQYF	TGTGCCAGCAGCTTTAGCGGGAGGGCGGGAGAGACCCAGTACTTC
NA	TRBD1	TRBV7-6	TRBJ2-5	CASRVTGGETQYF	TGTGCCAGCAGGGTTACAGGGGGAGAGACCCAGTACTTC
NA	NA	TRBV10-3	TRBJ1-5	CAIGAGEGGQPQHF	TGTGCCATCGGGGCAGGGGAAGGCGGTCAGCCCCAGCATTTT
NA	NA	TRBV6-6	TRBJ1-5	CASSYIGAFSNQPQHF	TGTGCCAGCAGTTATATAGGGGCCTTTAGCAATCAGCCCCAGCATTTT
NA	NA	TRBV9	TRBJ2-7	CASSQGHGSYEQYF	TGTGCCAGCAGTCAAGGACACGGCTCCTACGAGCAGTACTTC
NA	TRBD1	TRBV7-2	TRBJ1-6	CASSLPLTGNNSPLHF	TGTGCCAGCAGCTTACCCCTGACAGGGAATAATTCACCCCTCCACTTT
NA	NA	TRBV28	TRBJ1-2	CASSEYDTGWFTYGYTF	TGTGCCAGCAGCGAATACGATACAGGGTGGTTTACCTATGGCTACACCTTC
NA	TRBD2	TRBV10-3	TRBJ2-7	CAISESGLAGAEQYF	TGTGCCATCAGTGAGTCTGGACTAGCGGGAGCCGAGCAGTACTTC
NA	TRBD2	TRBV9	TRBJ2-3	CAGSVKALAGGPTDTQYF	TGTGCCGGCAGCGTAAAAGCCCTAGCGGGAGGGCCCACAGATACGCAGTATTTT
NA	TRBD2	TRBV5-1	TRBJ2-1	CASSLWTSGTGGQFF	TGCGCCAGCAGCTTGTGGACTAGCGGGACCGGGGGGCAGTTCTTC
NA	TRBD2	TRBV30	TRBJ2-3	CAWSVRGRATDTQYF	TGTGCCTGGAGTGTCCGAGGGAGGGCCACAGATACGCAGTATTTT
NA	TRBD1	TRBV12-5	TRBJ2-3	CASALDRGGTDTQYF	TGTGCTAGTGCCTTGGACAGGGGAGGAACAGATACGCAGTATTTT
once	NA	TRBV28	TRBJ1-5	CASSRQSVPAQHF	TGTGCCAGCAGTCGACAGTCCGTACCGGCCCAGCATTTT
few	TRBD2	TRBV5-4	TRBJ2-7	CASSSGLAGEEQYF	TGTGCCAGCAGCTCGGGACTAGCGGGGGAGGAGCAGTACTTC
NA	TRBD2	TRBV3-1/TRBV3-2	TRBJ2-3	CASSQNGGGASDTQYF	TGTGCCAGCAGCCAAAATGGCGGGGGGGCGTCAGATACGCAGTATTTT
NA	TRBD2	TRBV5-1	TRBJ2-5	CASADFRLAGLQETQYF	TGCGCCAGCGCCGATTTCCGGCTAGCGGGGCTACAAGAGACCCAGTACTTC
NA	TRBD1	TRBV7-2	TRBJ1-6	CASRQTGDGSPLHF	TGTGCCAGCAGGCAAACAGGGGATGGATCACCCCTCCACTTT
NA	TRBD2	TRBV6-2/TRBV6-3	TRBJ2-1	CASSSGLAGIYNEQFF	TGTGCCAGCAGCTCGGGACTAGCGGGGATATACAATGAGCAGTTCTTC
NA	NA	TRBV20-1	TRBJ2-7	CSGGQPNEQYF	TGCAGTGGAGGGCAACCCAACGAGCAGTACTTC
NA	TRBD2	TRBV5-4	TRBJ2-3	CASSLGRGASTDTQYF	TGTGCCAGCAGCTTGGGGCGGGGGGCCAGCACAGATACGCAGTATTTT
NA	TRBD2	TRBV25-1	TRBJ2-5	CASSTAGGGQETQYF	TGTGCCAGCAGTACCGCCGGCGGGGGACAAGAGACCCAGTACTTC
NA	TRBD2	TRBV4-3	TRBJ2-4	CASSPLAVGNIQYF	TGCGCCAGCAGCCCCCTAGCGGTGGGAAACATTCAGTACTTC
once	TRBD1	TRBV19	TRBJ2-3	CASSMGNRGNTQYF	TGTGCCAGTAGTATGGGGAACAGGGGAAATACGCAGTATTTT
NA	TRBD2	TRBV5-4	TRBJ2-1	CASSLIAGGNEQFF	TGTGCCAGCAGCCTTATAGCGGGGGGGAATGAGCAGTTCTTC
NA	NA	TRBV29-1	TRBJ1-4	CSVDYGRSMFF	TGCAGCGTTGATTATGGGCGTTCAATGTTTTTT
NA	NA	TRBV30	TRBJ1-1	CACTDYTEAFF	TGTGCCTGTACAGATTACACTGAAGCTTTCTTT
few	NA	TRBV2	TRBJ2-6	CASKEESSGANVLTF	TGTGCCAGCAAAGAGGAAAGCTCTGGGGCCAACGTCCTGACTTTC
NA	NA	TRBV19	TRBJ2-5	CASSIGLTETQYF	TGTGCCAGTAGTATTGGGCTAACTGAGACCCAGTACTTC
once	NA	TRBV20-1	TRBJ2-6	CSASLGAGANVLTF	TGCAGTGCTAGTTTGGGAGCTGGGGCCAACGTCCTGACTTTC
few	NA	TRBV19	TRBJ1-6	CASSIAAEINSPLHF	TGTGCCAGTAGTATAGCAGCGGAAATTAATTCACCCCTCCACTTT
NA	NA	TRBV12-3/TRBV12-4	TRBJ2-7	CASSRTREKYF	TGTGCCAGCAGTCGGACTCGAGAGAAGTACTTC
NA	TRBD1	TRBV19	TRBJ2-1	CASSPGTGGINEQFF	TGTGCCAGTAGCCCCGGGACAGGGGGAATCAATGAGCAGTTCTTC
once	NA	TRBV30	TRBJ1-2	CAWSVGVISTF	TGTGCCTGGAGTGTGGGAGTTATATCCACCTTC
NA	TRBD1	TRBV5-1	TRBJ1-4	CASSKDRDEKLFF	TGCGCCAGCAGCAAGGACAGGGACGAAAAACTGTTTTTT
many	TRBD1	TRBV7-9	TRBJ1-1	CASSLWTGGAVTEAFF	TGTGCCAGCAGCCTATGGACAGGGGGCGCGGTCACTGAAGCTTTCTTT
NA	TRBD2	TRBV5-1	TRBJ2-1	CASTIGTSGGNNEQFF	TGCGCCAGCACCATAGGGACTAGCGGAGGTAACAATGAGCAGTTCTTC
NA	NA	TRBV2	TRBJ1-6	CASSWAGGGDSPLHF	TGTGCCAGCAGTTGGGCAGGAGGTGGGGATTCACCCCTCCACTTT
NA	NA	TRBV6-6	TRBJ1-1	CASSYQQGATEAFF	TGTGCCAGCAGTTACCAACAGGGAGCAACTGAAGCTTTCTTT